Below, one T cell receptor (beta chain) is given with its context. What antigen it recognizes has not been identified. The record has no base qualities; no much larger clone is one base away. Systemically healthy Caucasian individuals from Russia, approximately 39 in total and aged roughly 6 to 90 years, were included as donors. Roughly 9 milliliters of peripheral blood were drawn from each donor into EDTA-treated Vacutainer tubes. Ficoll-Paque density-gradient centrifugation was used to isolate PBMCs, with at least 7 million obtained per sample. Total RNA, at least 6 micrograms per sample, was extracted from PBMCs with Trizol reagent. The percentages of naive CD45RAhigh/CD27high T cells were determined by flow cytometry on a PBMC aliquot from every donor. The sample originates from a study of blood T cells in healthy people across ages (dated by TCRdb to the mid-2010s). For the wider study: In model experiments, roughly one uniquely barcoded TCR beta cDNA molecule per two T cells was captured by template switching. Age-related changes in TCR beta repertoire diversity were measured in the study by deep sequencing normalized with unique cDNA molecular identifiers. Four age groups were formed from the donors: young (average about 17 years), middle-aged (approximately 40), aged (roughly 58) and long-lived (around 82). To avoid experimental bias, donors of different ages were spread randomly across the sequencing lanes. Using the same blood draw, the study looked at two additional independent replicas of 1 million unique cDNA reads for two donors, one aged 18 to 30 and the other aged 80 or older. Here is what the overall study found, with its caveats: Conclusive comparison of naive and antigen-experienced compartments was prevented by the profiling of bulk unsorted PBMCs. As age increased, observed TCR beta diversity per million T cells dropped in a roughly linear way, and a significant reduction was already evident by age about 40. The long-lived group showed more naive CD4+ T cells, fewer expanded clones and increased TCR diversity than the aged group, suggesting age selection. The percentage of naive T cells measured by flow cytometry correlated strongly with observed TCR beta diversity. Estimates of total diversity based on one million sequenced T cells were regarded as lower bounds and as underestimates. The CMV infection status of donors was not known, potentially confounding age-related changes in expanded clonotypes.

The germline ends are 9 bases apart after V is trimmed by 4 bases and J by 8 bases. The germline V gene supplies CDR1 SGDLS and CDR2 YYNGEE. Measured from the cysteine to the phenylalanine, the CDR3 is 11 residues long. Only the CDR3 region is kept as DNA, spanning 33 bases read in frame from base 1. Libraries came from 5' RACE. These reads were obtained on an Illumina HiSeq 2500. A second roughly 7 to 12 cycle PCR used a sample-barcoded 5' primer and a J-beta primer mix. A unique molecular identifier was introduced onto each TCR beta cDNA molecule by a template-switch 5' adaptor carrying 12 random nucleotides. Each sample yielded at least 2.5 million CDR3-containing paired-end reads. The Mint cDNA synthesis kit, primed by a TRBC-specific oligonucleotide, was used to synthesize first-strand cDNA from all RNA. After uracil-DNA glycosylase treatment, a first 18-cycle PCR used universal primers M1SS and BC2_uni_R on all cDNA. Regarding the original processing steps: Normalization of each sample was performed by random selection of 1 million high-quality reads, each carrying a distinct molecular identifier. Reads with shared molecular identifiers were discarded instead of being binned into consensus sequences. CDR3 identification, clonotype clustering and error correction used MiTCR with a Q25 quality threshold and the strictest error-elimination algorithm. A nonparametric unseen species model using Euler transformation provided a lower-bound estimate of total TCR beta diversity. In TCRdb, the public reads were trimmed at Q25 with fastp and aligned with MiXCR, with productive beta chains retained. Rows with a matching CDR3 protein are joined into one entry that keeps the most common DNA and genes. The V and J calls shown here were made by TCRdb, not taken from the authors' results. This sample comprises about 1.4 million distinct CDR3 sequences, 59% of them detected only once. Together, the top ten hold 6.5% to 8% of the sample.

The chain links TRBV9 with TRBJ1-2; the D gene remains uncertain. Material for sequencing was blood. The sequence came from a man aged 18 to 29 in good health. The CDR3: CASSTLRGYTF. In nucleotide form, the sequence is TGTGCCAGCAGCACCCTGAGAGGCTACACCTTC.